A single sample gave rise to the 26 T cell receptor beta chains below, sequenced in a study of T-cell memory formation after mild COVID-19. TCRdb passed the 5' RACE reads through MiXCR, listing each CDR3 protein once. The table includes 450,000 to 650,000 distinct CDR3 sequences, less than 25% detected once. The sample was PBMCs or a T cell subset sorted from them (not recorded which). These receptors all come from an adult woman who had mild COVID-19 (a few samples of this study predate the infection). Cell type and time point are not known.

This clonotype has only a few counts. The genes are TRBV5-4 and TRBJ2-5, with 12 bases lining up with TRBD1. V lost 6 bases and J lost 2; bases outside the gene matches: 17. This CDR3 has 19 residues. Germline-derived CDR1 and CDR2 are SGHNT and YYREEE (reference sequence). The CDR3 sequence: CASNRRGTGGSKAQETQYF. CDR3 coding DNA: TGTGCCAGCAACCGTCGAGGGACAGGGGGCTCTAAAGCACAAGAGACCCAGTACTTC.

The chain combines TRBV5-1 with TRBJ2-7; D may be TRBD1 (5 bases). The germline V gene has CDR1 SGHRS and CDR2 YFSETQ. The V end was cut by 0 bases, the J end by 4 bases, with 20 bases between. This CDR3 comprises 17 residues. CDR3 DNA sequence: TGCGCCAGCAGCTTGGGGGCGACAGATTGGGGTTTTTACGAGCAGTACTTC. Protein product: CASSLGATDWGFYEQYF.

This clonotype occurred a few times. V and J are TRBV7-9 and TRBJ2-7, with no clear D. Trimming pared 1 base from V and 0 bases from J, leaving 7 bases between. The CDR3 has 14 residues. CDR1 SEHNR and CDR2 FQNEAQ come from the germline V gene (reference sequence). CDR3 residues: CASSLEPGSYEQYF. CDR3 DNA: TGTGCCAGCAGCTTAGAACCGGGCTCCTACGAGCAGTACTTC.

This clonotype was counted many times. The chain recombines TRBV29-1 with TRBJ2-7, with TRBD1 identical over 8 bases. Germline V CDR1 and CDR2: SQVTM, ANQGSEA. This CDR3 has 13 amino acids. The V gene end was trimmed by 4 bases and the J gene end by 4 bases; junction bases not matched to a gene: 6. The CDR3 loop is CSVALDRAYEQYF. CDR3 DNA sequence: TGCAGCGTTGCCCTGGACAGGGCTTACGAGCAGTACTTC.

The CDR3 DNA is TGCAGTGCTAGCCAGACAGGGAGGACTGAAGCTTTCTTT. Its translation is CSASQTGRTEAFF. The rearrangement joins TRBV20-1 to TRBJ1-1, with 7 bases identical to TRBD1. V was pared by 3 bases and J by 5 bases, with 6 bases of the junction left unmatched. Looked up from germline, CDR1 is DFQATT and CDR2 is SNEGSKA (reference sequence). This CDR3 has 13 residues.

CDR3 protein: CAWTQRWGDYGYTF. The CDR3 region has the DNA TGTGCCTGGACCCAAAGGTGGGGGGACTATGGCTACACCTTC. This rearrangement joins TRBV30 to TRBJ1-2; TRBD1 might be the D (5 bases). This CDR3 region has 14 residues. The ends were cut back, 4 bases at V and 3 bases at J, with 15 bases in the middle. CDR1 is GTSNPN and CDR2 is SVGIG in the germline V gene (reference sequence).

In nucleotides, the CDR3 is TGCGCCAGCAGCTTATCGACAGGGGGCGCGTACGAGCAGTACTTC. As protein: CASSLSTGGAYEQYF. The V gene is TRBV5-1, the J gene TRBJ2-7, with 10 bases matching TRBD1. The CDR3 has 15 residues. The V segment lost 2 bases and the J segment 4 bases; nucleotides outside the gene matches: 6. Germline CDR1 SGHRS, CDR2 YFSETQ.

This clonotype was seen a handful of times. Here the CDR3 reads CASSPQAYNEQFF. In DNA, the CDR3 is TGTGCTTCGTCACCCCAAGCCTACAATGAGCAGTTCTTC. The chain employs TRBV7-3 and TRBJ2-1; the D is unclear. The V gene's germline CDR1 is SGHTA and CDR2 FQGTGA. The CDR3 loop spans 13 amino acids.

The chain joins TRBV5-1 to TRBJ2-1; the D gene is possibly TRBD2 (6 bases). V was shortened by 7 bases and J by 6 bases, with 17 bases between the two germline ends. Germline V gene sequence: CDR1 SGHRS, CDR2 YFSETQ. This CDR3 region has 14 residues. CDR3 residues: CASCDGSTPNEQFF. CDR3 nucleotides: TGCGCCAGCTGTGACGGGAGTACGCCCAATGAGCAGTTCTTC.

The chain is built from TRBV11-2 and TRBJ1-1; a possible D gene is TRBD1 (6 bases). V lost 0 bases, J lost 3 bases, and 11 bases lay in between. Germline loops: CDR1 SGHAT, CDR2 FQNNGV. This CDR3 has 15 amino acids. CDR3 bases: TGTGCCAGCAGCTTAGAGTCAGGGGAGTACACTGAAGCTTTCTTT. Its translation: CASSLESGEYTEAFF.

The chain joins TRBV19 to TRBJ2-1; 8 bases fit TRBD2. The CDR3 totals 13 residues. Germline V lookup: CDR1 LNHDA, CDR2 SQIVND (reference sequence). The junction had 5 bases not matched to a gene; V was cut back by 9 bases and J by 4 bases. CDR3 bases: TGTGCCAGGCGGGGGGACGCGTACAATGAGCAGTTCTTC. Encoded protein: CARRGDAYNEQFF. The variable domain in full, completed from reference TRBV19 and TRBJ2-1, reads DGGITQSPKYLFRKEGQNVTLSCEQNLNHDAMYWYRQDPGQGLRLIYYSQIVNDFQKGDIAEGYSVSREKKESFPLTVTSAQKNPTAFYLCARRGDAYNEQFFGPGTRLTVL.

The chain carries TRBV11-2 and TRBJ1-5, with D unresolved. The V end lost 5 bases, the J end lost 6 bases, and 11 bases lay between the germline ends. CDR1 and CDR2 from the germline V gene are SGHAT and FQNNGV. CDR3 size: 13 residues. The DNA of the CDR3 is TGTGCCAGCAGCCTAATGTGGGGTCAGCCCCAGCATTTT. Its protein product is CASSLMWGQPQHF.

This sequence joins TRBV5-5 and TRBJ2-7; a possible D gene is TRBD1 (6 bases). V gave up 1 base and J gave up 3 bases, with 14 bases separating them. CDR1 is SGHKS and CDR2 is YYEKEE in the germline V gene (reference sequence). The CDR3 is 15 amino acids. The CDR3 reads CASSLFTDRSYEQYF. In DNA, the CDR3 is TGTGCCAGCAGCTTGTTCACCGACAGGAGCTACGAGCAGTACTTC.

This clonotype came up many times. The chain has TRBV7-9 and TRBJ2-7, with TRBD2 matching 7 bases. V shed 1 base, J shed 3 bases, and the junction held 12 bases outside the gene matches. This CDR3 is 17 amino acids long. From germline, CDR1 is SEHNR and CDR2 FQNEAQ (reference sequence). CDR3: CASSLVKGAGLYYEQYF. The CDR3 nucleotides read TGTGCCAGCAGCTTAGTTAAAGGAGCGGGACTATACTACGAGCAGTACTTC.

This clonotype has only a few counts. The chain combines TRBV29-1 with TRBJ1-1; D is possibly TRBD1 (6 bases). Trimming shortened V by 1 base and J by 0 bases, and 9 bases separated the two germline ends. The CDR3 covers 14 residues. Per germline, CDR1 SQVTM and CDR2 ANQGSEA. The CDR3 nucleotides are TGCAGCGTTGAAGCCCGACAGGTGAACACTGAAGCTTTCTTT. Translating it yields CSVEARQVNTEAFF.

There are a few counts of this clonotype. The chain employs TRBV18 and TRBJ1-2; 7 bases map to TRBD1. The CDR3 consists of 13 residues. Germline V gene sequence: CDR1 KGHSH, CDR2 LQKENI. J lost 7 bases, V lost 3 bases, and 5 bases had no gene match. CDR3 protein: CASSPGDRGGYTF. The CDR3 region has the DNA TGTGCCAGCTCACCGGGGGACAGAGGTGGCTACACCTTC.

This rearrangement joins TRBV11-2 to TRBJ2-5, with 11 positions matching TRBD1. This CDR3 has 16 residues. With 1 base clipped from V and 7 bases from J, the junction kept 8 bases outside the gene matches. Germline assignment: CDR1 SGHAT and CDR2 FQNNGV. The CDR3 bases are TGTGCCAGCAGCTTAGGACCAGGACAGGGGGCTGGGACCCAGTACTTC. Translation gives CASSLGPGQGAGTQYF.

The chain uses TRBV5-5 and TRBJ2-7; D unclear. CDR3 length: 15 amino acids. Trimming took off 0 bases at V and 1 base at J, with 11 bases between the two ends. Germline V gene data show CDR1 as SGHKS and CDR2 as YYEKEE (reference sequence). CDR3 sequence: CASSLGNVGSYEQYF. DNA of the CDR3: TGTGCCAGCAGCTTGGGAAACGTCGGATCCTACGAGCAGTACTTC.

J is TRBJ1-6 and V is TRBV20-1; no definite D call. Germline CDR1 DFQATT, CDR2 SNEGSKA (reference sequence). This CDR3 spans 14 amino acids. Trimming removed 3 bases at V and 8 bases at J, with 14 bases between. The CDR3 sequence: CSASWGGSDSPLHF. As DNA, the CDR3 is TGCAGTGCTAGCTGGGGAGGGTCTGATTCACCCCTCCACTTT.

This chain connects TRBV13 to TRBJ2-5; D gene uncertain. V lost 2 bases to trimming and J lost 0 bases, with 10 bases between them. Germline V lookup: CDR1 PRHDT, CDR2 FYEKMQ (reference sequence). The CDR3 is 15 amino acids. This CDR3 is CASSLFGSYQETQYF. The CDR3, as DNA: TGTGCCAGCAGCTTATTCGGCAGCTACCAAGAGACCCAGTACTTC.

This clonotype has only a few counts. The chain couples TRBV5-1 to TRBJ2-2; no clear D. CDR1 is SGHRS and CDR2 is YFSETQ in the germline V gene. The CDR3 is 13 residues long. V was shortened by 4 bases and J by 5 bases, with 9 bases between the two germline ends. The chain's CDR3 is CASSPVPTGELFF. The CDR3 DNA reads as TGCGCCAGCAGCCCCGTTCCGACCGGGGAGCTGTTTTTT. Combining the CDR3 with reference TRBV5-1 and TRBJ2-2 gives the whole variable domain KAGVTQTPRYLIKTRGQQVTLSCSPISGHRSVSWYQQTPGQGLQFLFEYFSETQRNKGNFPGRFSGRQFSNSRSEMNVSTLELGDSALYLCASSPVPTGELFFGEGSRLTVL.

Notes on this clonotype: Mismatch with germline at one junction end may stem from a read error. The V and J genes are TRBV5-1 and TRBJ2-5; 13 bases agree with TRBD2. The CDR3 has 13 amino acids. In germline, CDR1 is SGHRS, CDR2 YFSETQ. The CDR3 reads CASSLGTSGGTFF. The CDR3 bases are TGCGCCAGCAGCTTGGGGACTAGCGGGGGAACGTTTTTC.

This chain links TRBV9 with TRBJ2-7, with TRBD2 identical over 8 bases. The CDR3 is 15 amino acids. V trimming: 0 bases; J trimming: 1 base; junction bases outside the gene matches: 3. Germline CDR1 reads SGDLS; CDR2 reads YYNGEE. The CDR3 DNA sequence: TGTGCCAGCAGCGTAGAAGCGGGGGAGTCCTACGAGCAGTACTTC. Translating gives CASSVEAGESYEQYF.

The V call is TRBV30, the J call TRBJ2-2, with TRBD1 identical over 7 bases. This CDR3 comprises 15 residues. Per germline, CDR1 GTSNPN and CDR2 SVGIG (reference sequence). The J segment lost 0 bases and the V segment lost 5 bases, leaving 6 bases of the junction unmatched. CDR3 nucleotide sequence: TGTGCCTGGGGCAGACAGGGCCCGAACACCGGGGAGCTGTTTTTT. Encoded protein: CAWGRQGPNTGELFF.

V is TRBV5-1 and J is TRBJ2-1; 7 bases match TRBD1. Germline V gives CDR1 SGHRS, CDR2 YFSETQ. The CDR3 runs 14 residues. The ends lost 5 bases at V and 0 bases at J; junction bases unmatched: 2. For the CDR3, the DNA is TGCGCCAGCAGACGGGACAGCTCCTACAATGAGCAGTTCTTC. It translates to CASRRDSSYNEQFF.

The chain combines TRBV5-6 with TRBJ2-2, with D perhaps being TRBD1 or TRBD2 (5 bases each). The CDR3 spans 16 residues. Trimming left V 5 bases short and J 1 base short, with 15 bases between. Germline values: CDR1 SGHDT, CDR2 YYEEEE. CDR3 protein: CASRISGRGNTGELFF. DNA of the CDR3: TGTGCCAGCAGGATCTCGGGAAGGGGGAACACCGGGGAGCTGTTTTTT.